This TCR beta chain was found in a study of OX40 agonist ivuxolimab in advanced cancers. Using immunoSEQ multiplex PCR, the repertoire was profiled, and TCRdb retains in-frame clones only, with some absent. The sample consists of about 79,000 clones, about 88% of them appearing once. The germline gives CDR1 MGHRA, CDR2 YSYEKL. The CDR3 contains 16 residues. J gave up 0 bases and V 3 bases, and 6 bases lay outside the gene matches. The V call is TRBV4-1, the J call TRBJ2-3; 7 nucleotides line up with TRBD2. Sequencing used CD4+ or CD8+ T cells sorted from blood, obtained in a trial of the OX40 agonist ivuxolimab. The clonotype comes from an adult with an advanced solid tumor such as melanoma, head and neck, liver or kidney cancer. CDR3 DNA: TGCGCCAGCAGCCAGGGCGGGAGTCTTAGCACAGATACGCAGTATTTT. Its protein is CASSQGGSLSTDTQYF.